This TCR beta chain comes out of a study of cytomegalovirus exposure and HLA in healthy donors. Study as a whole: The roughly 120 validation repertoires matched the roughly 700 first-cohort repertoires in platform, a later analysis reported.

Assay: immunoSEQ multiplex PCR; the TCRdb copy retains only in-frame clones and omits some. The sample records 140,000 to 150,000 clones, around 90% being singletons. The donors were in the roughly 110-subject validation cohort; that cohort was separate from the roughly 730-subject first cohort. This clone was picked up one time. CDR1 and CDR2 (germline): LNHDA, SQIVND (reference sequence). The trim removed 5 bases at V and 5 bases at J, leaving 4 bases unmatched. The CDR3 is made up of 14 amino acids. The chain employs TRBV19 and TRBJ2-2; 8 positions match TRBD1. The specimen sequenced was PBMCs. The clonotype originates from a man aged 18 to 35 in good health and CMV-seropositive. Here the CDR3 DNA reads TGTGCCAGTAGTGTTACAGGGGGAACCGGGGAGCTGTTTTTT. It translates to CASSVTGGTGELFF.